The 7 T cell receptor beta chains in this list originate from one sample, sequenced in a study of radiotherapy plus CTLA-4 blockade in lung cancer. Assay: immunoSEQ multiplex PCR; the TCRdb copy retains only in-frame clones and omits some. The data show about 120,000 clones, approximately 84% seen once. The sample consisted of peripheral blood, taken from a patient treated with radiotherapy plus ipilimumab. The receptors stem from a human donor with non-small cell lung cancer who had a partial response to radiotherapy plus ipilimumab.

This chain links TRBV5-1 with TRBJ1-1; 9 nucleotides line up with TRBD1. This CDR3 contains 18 residues. The ends lost 3 bases at V and 0 bases at J; junction bases unmatched: 12. The germline CDR1 and CDR2 sequences are SGHRS and YFSETQ. CDR3 sequence reads: CASSYQQGARRLNTEAFF. CDR3 coding DNA: TGCGCCAGCAGCTATCAACAGGGGGCGAGGAGGCTGAACACTGAAGCTTTCTTT.

The chain combines TRBV5-5 with TRBJ2-7; D is possibly TRBD1 (5 bases). CDR1 and CDR2 (germline): SGHKS, YYEKEE (reference sequence). This CDR3 region has 14 residues. V was cut by 0 bases and J by 6 bases, with 13 bases left in between. CDR3 in DNA: TGTGCCAGCAGCTTGGAGGGGCCCACGGGCGAGCAGTACGTC. Residues: CASSLEGPTGEQYV.

The chain uses TRBV5-1 and TRBJ1-1; possibly TRBD1 for D (5 bases). This CDR3 comprises 13 residues. The germline V gene has CDR1 SGHRS and CDR2 YFSETQ. V shed 4 bases and J shed 5 bases, with 12 bases lying between them. CDR3 bases: TGCGCCAGCAGCCAAGGGGAGGCTACTGAAGCTTTCTTT. Translated, it gives CASSQGEATEAFF.

This chain connects TRBV6-5 to TRBJ2-1; TRBD2 matches 9 bases. The CDR3 sequence is 13 residues long. From germline, CDR1 is MNHEY and CDR2 SVGAGI. Unmatched junction bases numbered 5, after V lost 8 bases and J lost 6 bases. CDR3: CASGAGGPNEQFF. The CDR3 region has the DNA TGTGCCAGCGGGGCGGGAGGGCCCAATGAGCAGTTCTTC.

This clone was seen just once. J is TRBJ2-1 and V is TRBV11-3; TRBD2 matches at 8 bases. V dropped 1 base and J dropped 2; count of bases not matched to a gene: 4. Germline loops: CDR1 SGHNT, CDR2 YENEEA. The CDR3 contains 16 residues. The CDR3 loop reads CASSLAGSGTYNEQFF. The DNA for the CDR3 is TGTGCCAGCAGCTTAGCCGGTAGCGGGACCTACAATGAGCAGTTCTTC. Full variable domain (missing parts from reference TRBV11-3 and TRBJ2-1): EAGVVQSPRYKIIEKKQPVAFWCNPISGHNTLYWYLQNLGQGPELLIRYENEEAVDDSQLPKDRFSAERLKGVDSTLKIQPAELGDSAVYLCASSLAGSGTYNEQFFGPGTRLTVL.

The V call is TRBV19, the J call TRBJ1-1, with D perhaps TRBD1 (5 bases). V lost 5 bases and J lost 0, with 10 bases in between. The CDR3 extends over 14 amino acids. Germline CDR1 and CDR2: LNHDA and SQIVND (reference sequence). CDR3: CASSFRTLNTEAFF. The CDR3 DNA sequence: TGTGCCAGTAGTTTCCGGACACTGAACACTGAAGCTTTCTTT. Complete variable domain (other parts from reference TRBV19 and TRBJ1-1): DGGITQSPKYLFRKEGQNVTLSCEQNLNHDAMYWYRQDPGQGLRLIYYSQIVNDFQKGDIAEGYSVSREKKESFPLTVTSAQKNPTAFYLCASSFRTLNTEAFFGQGTRLTVV.

The count of this clone is one. The chain uses TRBV19 and TRBJ1-5, with 9 bases aligning to TRBD1. The CDR3 totals 15 residues. Germline V gives CDR1 LNHDA, CDR2 SQIVND (reference sequence). With V trimmed by 9 bases and J by 0 bases, 6 bases remained unmatched. CDR3 coding DNA: TGTGCCAGCAATACAGGGGGCAATAGCAATCAGCCCCAGCATTTT. Residues: CASNTGGNSNQPQHF.